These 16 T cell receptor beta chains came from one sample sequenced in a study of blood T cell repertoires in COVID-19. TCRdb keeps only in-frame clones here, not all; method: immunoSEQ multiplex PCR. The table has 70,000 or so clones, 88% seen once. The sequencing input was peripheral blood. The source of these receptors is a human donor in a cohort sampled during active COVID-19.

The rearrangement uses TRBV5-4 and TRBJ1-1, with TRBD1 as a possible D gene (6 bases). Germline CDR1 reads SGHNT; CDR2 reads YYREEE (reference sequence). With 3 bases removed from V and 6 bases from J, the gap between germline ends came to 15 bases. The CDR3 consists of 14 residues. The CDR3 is CASSWMGAHPEAFF. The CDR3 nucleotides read TGTGCCAGCAGCTGGATGGGGGCCCACCCTGAAGCTTTCTTT.

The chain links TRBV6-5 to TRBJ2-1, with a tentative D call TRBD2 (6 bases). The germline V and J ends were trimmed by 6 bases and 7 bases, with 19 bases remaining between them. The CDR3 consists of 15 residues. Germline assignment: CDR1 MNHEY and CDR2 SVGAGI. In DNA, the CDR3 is TGTGCCAGCAGACTTAGCGGAGAGAGGAGGAATGAGCAGTTCTTC. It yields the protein CASRLSGERRNEQFF.

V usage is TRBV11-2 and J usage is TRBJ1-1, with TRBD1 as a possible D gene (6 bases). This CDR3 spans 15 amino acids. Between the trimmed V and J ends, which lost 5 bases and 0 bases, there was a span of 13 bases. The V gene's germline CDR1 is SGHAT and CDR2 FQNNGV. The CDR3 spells CASSRTGILNTEAFF. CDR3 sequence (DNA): TGTGCCAGCAGCCGAACAGGGATCCTGAACACTGAAGCTTTCTTT. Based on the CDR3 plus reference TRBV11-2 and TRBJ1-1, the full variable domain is EAGVAQSPRYKIIEKRQSVAFWCNPISGHATLYWYQQILGQGPKLLIQFQNNGVVDDSQLPKDRFSAERLKGVDSTLKIQPAKLEDSAVYLCASSRTGILNTEAFFGQGTRLTVV.

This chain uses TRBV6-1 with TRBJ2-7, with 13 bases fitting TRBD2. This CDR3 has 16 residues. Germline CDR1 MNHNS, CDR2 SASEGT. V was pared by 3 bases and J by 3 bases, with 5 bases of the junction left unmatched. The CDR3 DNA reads TGTGCCAGCAGTGACACCCGGACTAGCGGGAGCTACGAGCAGTACGTC. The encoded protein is CASSDTRTSGSYEQYV.

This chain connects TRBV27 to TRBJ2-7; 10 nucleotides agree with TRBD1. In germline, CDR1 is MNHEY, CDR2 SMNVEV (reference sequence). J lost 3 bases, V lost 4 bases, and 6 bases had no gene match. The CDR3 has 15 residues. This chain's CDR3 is CASSWGTGAYYEQYF. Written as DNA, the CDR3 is TGTGCCAGCAGTTGGGGGACAGGGGCGTACTACGAGCAGTACTTC.

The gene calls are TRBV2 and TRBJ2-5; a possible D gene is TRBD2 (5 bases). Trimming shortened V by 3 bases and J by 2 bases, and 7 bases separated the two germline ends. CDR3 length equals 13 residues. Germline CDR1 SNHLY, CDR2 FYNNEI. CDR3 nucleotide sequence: TGTGCCAGCAGTGATCAGCGGCAAGAGACCCAGTACTTC. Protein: CASSDQRQETQYF.

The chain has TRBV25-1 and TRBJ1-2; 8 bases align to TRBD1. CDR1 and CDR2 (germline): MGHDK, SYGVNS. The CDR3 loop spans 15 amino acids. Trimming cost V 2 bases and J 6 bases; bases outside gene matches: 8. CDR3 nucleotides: TGTGCCAGCAGTGAACCCCACACAGGGGGGAATGGCTACACCTTC. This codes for CASSEPHTGGNGYTF.

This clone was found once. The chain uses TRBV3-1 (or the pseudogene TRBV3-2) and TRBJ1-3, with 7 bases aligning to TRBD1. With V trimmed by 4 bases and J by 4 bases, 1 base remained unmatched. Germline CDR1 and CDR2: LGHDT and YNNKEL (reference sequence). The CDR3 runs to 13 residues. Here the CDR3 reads CASSPRGGNTIYF. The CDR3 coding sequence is TGTGCCAGCAGCCCCAGGGGGGGAAACACCATATATTTT.

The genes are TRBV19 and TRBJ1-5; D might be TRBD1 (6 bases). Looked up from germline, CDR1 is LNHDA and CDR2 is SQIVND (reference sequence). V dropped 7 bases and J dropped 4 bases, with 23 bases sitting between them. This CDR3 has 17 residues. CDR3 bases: TGTGCCAGTACCCCCCTCAGCGGACAGAGAAGGAATCAGCCCCAGCATTTT. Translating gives CASTPLSGQRRNQPQHF.

CDR3 in DNA: TGTGCCAGCAGCTTACAGGTAGGGGTTGATGAGCAGTTCTTC. This translates into CASSLQVGVDEQFF. The chain carries TRBV7-2 and TRBJ2-1; tentative D call: TRBD1 (5 bases). Trimming removed 2 bases from V and 8 bases from J, with 13 bases in between. Germline lookup yields CDR1 SGHTA and CDR2 FQGNSA. The CDR3 length is 14 residues.

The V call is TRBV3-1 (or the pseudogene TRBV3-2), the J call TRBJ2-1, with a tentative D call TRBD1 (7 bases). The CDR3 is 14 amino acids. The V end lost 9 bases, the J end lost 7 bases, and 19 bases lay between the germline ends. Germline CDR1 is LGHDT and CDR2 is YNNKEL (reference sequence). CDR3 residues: CARPTDREVNEQFF. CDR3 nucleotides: TGTGCCAGACCTACTGACAGGGAGGTAAATGAGCAGTTCTTC.

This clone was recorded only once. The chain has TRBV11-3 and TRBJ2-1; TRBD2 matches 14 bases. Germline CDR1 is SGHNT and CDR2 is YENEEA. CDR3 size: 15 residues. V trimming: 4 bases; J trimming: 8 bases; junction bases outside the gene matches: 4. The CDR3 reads CASSWTSGRRDEQFF. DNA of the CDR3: TGTGCCAGCAGCTGGACTAGCGGGAGGCGGGATGAGCAGTTCTTC. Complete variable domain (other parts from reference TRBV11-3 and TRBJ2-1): EAGVVQSPRYKIIEKKQPVAFWCNPISGHNTLYWYLQNLGQGPELLIRYENEEAVDDSQLPKDRFSAERLKGVDSTLKIQPAELGDSAVYLCASSWTSGRRDEQFFGPGTRLTVL.

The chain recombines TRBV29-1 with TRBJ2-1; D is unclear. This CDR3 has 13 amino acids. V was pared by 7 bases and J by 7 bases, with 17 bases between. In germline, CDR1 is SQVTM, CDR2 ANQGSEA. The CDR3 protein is CSAGQHLWNEQFF. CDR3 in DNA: TGCAGCGCTGGCCAACACCTTTGGAATGAGCAGTTCTTC.

CDR3 sequence: CATSRGTLDTQYF. The CDR3 nucleotides read TGTGCCACCAGCAGGGGCACTCTGGATACGCAGTATTTT. The J gene is TRBJ2-3, the V gene TRBV15, with unresolved D. Trimming removed 3 bases from V and 6 bases from J, with 10 bases in between. Germline assignment: CDR1 LNHNV and CDR2 YYDKDF (reference sequence). The CDR3 length is 13 residues.

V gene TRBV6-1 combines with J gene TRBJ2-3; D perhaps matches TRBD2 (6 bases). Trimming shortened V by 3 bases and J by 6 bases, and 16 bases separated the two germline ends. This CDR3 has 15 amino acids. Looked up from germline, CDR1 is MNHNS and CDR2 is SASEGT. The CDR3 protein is CASSDSGRLSDTQYF. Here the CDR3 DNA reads TGTGCCAGCAGTGATAGCGGCCGGTTGTCGGATACGCAGTATTTT.

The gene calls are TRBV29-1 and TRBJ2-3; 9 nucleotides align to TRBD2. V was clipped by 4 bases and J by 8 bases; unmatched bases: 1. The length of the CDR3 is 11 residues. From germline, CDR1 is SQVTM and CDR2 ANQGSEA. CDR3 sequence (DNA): TGCAGCGTTGCGGGACTAGCTACGCAGTATTTT. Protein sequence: CSVAGLATQYF.